A selection of T cell receptor beta chains follows, all from one sample in a study of OX40 agonist ivuxolimab in advanced cancers. TCRdb keeps only in-frame clones here, not all; method: immunoSEQ multiplex PCR. Among tens of thousands of clones, around 87% were seen once, and the ten largest hold approximately 0.25%. This material consisted of CD4+ or CD8+ T cells sorted from blood, taken in a trial of the OX40 agonist ivuxolimab. The receptor set was obtained from an adult with an advanced solid tumor such as melanoma, head and neck, liver or kidney cancer. The CDR3 runs from the conserved cysteine through the conserved F or W. Fields, in order: D gene, J gene, clone size, V gene, CDR3 protein, CDR3 DNA. The D gene is left open where the match is weak. A clone size is listed for some rows: how often the clone was seen (once, few, many), or a class if it is expanded.

d_call: .; j_call: TRBJ2-6; clone_size: .; v_call: TRBV2; cdr3_aa: CASSLGISGANVLTF; cdr3_nt: TGTGCCAGCAGCCTGGGGATCTCTGGGGCCAACGTCCTGACTTTC
d_call: TRBD1; j_call: TRBJ2-7; clone_size: .; v_call: TRBV10-2; cdr3_aa: CASSETTGGYEQYF; cdr3_nt: TGCGCCAGCAGTGAGACGACAGGGGGCTACGAGCAGTACTTC
d_call: .; j_call: TRBJ2-3; clone_size: .; v_call: TRBV27; cdr3_aa: CASSFYTVFGTDTQYF; cdr3_nt: TGTGCCAGCAGTTTTTATACAGTGTTCGGCACAGATACGCAGTATTTT
d_call: TRBD1; j_call: TRBJ2-7; clone_size: few; v_call: TRBV7-2; cdr3_aa: CASSLVRARGQGAGEQYF; cdr3_nt: TGTGCCAGCAGCTTAGTGAGGGCCCGGGGACAGGGGGCGGGCGAGCAGTACTTC
d_call: .; j_call: TRBJ2-7; clone_size: .; v_call: TRBV7-8; cdr3_aa: CASSLFRGQSRRYEQYF; cdr3_nt: TGTGCCAGCAGCTTATTTCGGGGGCAAAGCAGGCGGTACGAGCAGTACTTC
d_call: TRBD1; j_call: TRBJ2-7; clone_size: .; v_call: TRBV5-1; cdr3_aa: CASSLGDRRVYEQYF; cdr3_nt: TGCGCCAGCAGCTTGGGGGACAGGAGGGTCTACGAGCAGTACTTC
d_call: TRBD1; j_call: TRBJ2-3; clone_size: .; v_call: TRBV9; cdr3_aa: CASSVTGGFPDTQYF; cdr3_nt: TGTGCCAGCAGCGTAACAGGGGGATTCCCAGATACGCAGTATTTT
d_call: .; j_call: TRBJ1-1; clone_size: .; v_call: TRBV9; cdr3_aa: CASSADDWGSNTEAFF; cdr3_nt: TGTGCCAGCAGCGCCGATGATTGGGGTTCTAACACTGAAGCTTTCTTT
d_call: TRBD1; j_call: TRBJ1-3; clone_size: .; v_call: TRBV28; cdr3_aa: CASSLWGQGLGNTIYF; cdr3_nt: TGTGCCAGCAGTTTATGGGGACAGGGGTTGGGAAACACCATATATTTT
d_call: .; j_call: TRBJ1-4; clone_size: .; v_call: TRBV5-1; cdr3_aa: CASSTRAGEKLFF; cdr3_nt: TGCGCCAGCAGTACCAGGGCGGGTGAAAAACTGTTTTTT
d_call: .; j_call: TRBJ1-1; clone_size: .; v_call: TRBV11-2; cdr3_aa: CASMMITGTEAFF; cdr3_nt: TGTGCCAGCATGATGATTACTGGCACTGAAGCTTTCTTT
d_call: .; j_call: TRBJ2-2; clone_size: .; v_call: TRBV19; cdr3_aa: CATRVGRFNTGELFF; cdr3_nt: TGTGCCACCCGAGTCGGTCGGTTTAACACCGGGGAGCTGTTTTTT
d_call: .; j_call: TRBJ2-1; clone_size: .; v_call: TRBV7-6; cdr3_aa: CASSVRDRDYNEQFF; cdr3_nt: TGTGCCAGCAGCGTTAGAGACAGAGATTACAATGAGCAGTTCTTC
d_call: .; j_call: TRBJ2-2; clone_size: .; v_call: TRBV5-1; cdr3_aa: CASSQQGGYTGELFF; cdr3_nt: TGCGCCAGCAGCCAACAGGGAGGGTACACCGGGGAGCTGTTTTTT
d_call: .; j_call: TRBJ1-3; clone_size: .; v_call: TRBV4-2; cdr3_aa: CASSQSRVSSGNTIYF; cdr3_nt: TGTGCCAGCAGCCAATCCAGGGTGAGCTCTGGAAACACCATATATTTT
d_call: TRBD2; j_call: TRBJ2-1; clone_size: .; v_call: TRBV6-5; cdr3_aa: CASRRGSSGDNEQFF; cdr3_nt: TGTGCCAGCAGACGCGGCAGTAGCGGGGACAATGAGCAGTTCTTC
d_call: .; j_call: TRBJ2-5; clone_size: .; v_call: TRBV4-1; cdr3_aa: CASSQVGLRGPDQETQYF; cdr3_nt: TGCGCCAGCAGCCAAGTAGGGTTGAGGGGACCAGACCAGGAGACCCAGTACTTC
d_call: .; j_call: TRBJ1-2; clone_size: few; v_call: TRBV19; cdr3_aa: CASSMLELGNYGYTF; cdr3_nt: TGTGCCAGTAGTATGCTCGAGCTGGGGAACTATGGCTACACCTTC
d_call: .; j_call: TRBJ1-3; clone_size: .; v_call: TRBV6-7; cdr3_aa: CASSYSTGGSSGNTIYF; cdr3_nt: TGTGCCAGCAGTTACTCGACCGGAGGATCCTCTGGAAACACCATATATTTT
d_call: .; j_call: TRBJ1-5; clone_size: .; v_call: TRBV10-2; cdr3_aa: CASRQGLNQPQHF; cdr3_nt: TGCGCCAGCAGACAGGGTCTCAATCAGCCCCAGCATTTT
d_call: .; j_call: TRBJ1-1; clone_size: many; v_call: TRBV5-1; cdr3_aa: CASSLASSTSEAFF; cdr3_nt: TGCGCCAGCAGCTTGGCCTCATCCACCTCTGAAGCTTTCTTT
d_call: .; j_call: TRBJ1-5; clone_size: .; v_call: TRBV6-5; cdr3_aa: CASSYSRHSNQPQHF; cdr3_nt: TGTGCCAGCAGTTACTCGAGGCATAGCAATCAGCCCCAGCATTTT
d_call: .; j_call: TRBJ1-4; clone_size: .; v_call: TRBV29-1; cdr3_aa: CSVGVTTNEKLFF; cdr3_nt: TGCAGCGTTGGGGTTACAACTAATGAAAAACTGTTTTTT
d_call: .; j_call: TRBJ2-2; clone_size: once; v_call: TRBV7-2; cdr3_aa: CATLAGNTGELFF; cdr3_nt: TGTGCCACACTTGCAGGGAACACCGGGGAGCTGTTTTTT
d_call: .; j_call: TRBJ1-2; clone_size: .; v_call: TRBV18; cdr3_aa: CASTTTSYGYTF; cdr3_nt: TGTGCCAGCACCACCACCAGCTATGGCTACACCTTC
d_call: .; j_call: TRBJ2-1; clone_size: once; v_call: TRBV27; cdr3_aa: CASSLFGVINEQFF; cdr3_nt: TGTGCCAGCAGTTTATTCGGGGTGATTAATGAGCAGTTCTTC
d_call: TRBD1; j_call: TRBJ2-1; clone_size: .; v_call: TRBV5-1; cdr3_aa: CASSIGQAGLVQFF; cdr3_nt: TGCGCCAGCAGCATCGGACAGGCCGGGCTGGTCCAGTTCTTC
d_call: .; j_call: TRBJ2-7; clone_size: once; v_call: TRBV11-2; cdr3_aa: CASSRNHPGSSYEQYF; cdr3_nt: TGTGCCAGCAGCAGAAACCACCCGGGGAGCTCCTACGAGCAGTACTTC
d_call: .; j_call: TRBJ2-3; clone_size: .; v_call: TRBV5-1; cdr3_aa: CASSLASSPDTQYF; cdr3_nt: TGCGCCAGCAGCTTGGCGTCTAGCCCAGATACGCAGTATTTT
d_call: .; j_call: TRBJ1-1; clone_size: .; v_call: TRBV11-2; cdr3_aa: CASSLVTGPEAFF; cdr3_nt: TGTGCCAGCAGCTTAGTAACAGGTCCTGAAGCTTTCTTT
d_call: .; j_call: TRBJ2-7; clone_size: .; v_call: TRBV10-3; cdr3_aa: CAIRPDLHSYEQYF; cdr3_nt: TGTGCCATCAGACCCGACTTACACTCCTACGAGCAGTACTTC
d_call: .; j_call: TRBJ1-4; clone_size: .; v_call: TRBV7-2; cdr3_aa: CASSLSSGKLFF; cdr3_nt: TGTGCCAGCAGCTTAAGTTCCGGAAAACTGTTTTTT
d_call: .; j_call: TRBJ2-2; clone_size: .; v_call: TRBV7-2; cdr3_aa: CASSFFPGELFF; cdr3_nt: TGTGCCAGCAGCTTTTTCCCCGGGGAGCTGTTTTTT
d_call: TRBD2; j_call: TRBJ2-5; clone_size: .; v_call: TRBV19; cdr3_aa: CASSILLARQETQYF; cdr3_nt: TGTGCCAGTAGTATTTTACTAGCGAGACAAGAGACCCAGTACTTC
d_call: .; j_call: TRBJ1-6; clone_size: .; v_call: TRBV6-6; cdr3_aa: CASSYSEVYSPLHF; cdr3_nt: TGTGCCAGCAGTTACTCAGAGGTCTATTCACCCCTCCACTTT
d_call: TRBD2; j_call: TRBJ2-5; clone_size: .; v_call: TRBV28; cdr3_aa: CASRGVTSGSRETQYF; cdr3_nt: TGTGCCAGCAGGGGGGTGACTAGCGGGAGCAGAGAGACCCAGTACTTC
d_call: TRBD2; j_call: TRBJ2-3; clone_size: once; v_call: TRBV19; cdr3_aa: CASSWGTMRTDTQYF; cdr3_nt: TGTGCCAGTAGTTGGGGGACTATGAGAACAGATACGCAGTATTTT
d_call: .; j_call: TRBJ2-1; clone_size: .; v_call: TRBV5-5; cdr3_aa: CASSLESSSYNEQFF; cdr3_nt: TGTGCCAGCAGCTTAGAGTCAAGCTCCTACAATGAGCAGTTCTTC
d_call: .; j_call: TRBJ2-3; clone_size: .; v_call: TRBV2; cdr3_aa: CASSDSRGQMGTQYF; cdr3_nt: TGTGCCAGCAGTGACTCGCGGGGGCAAATGGGTACGCAGTATTTT
d_call: .; j_call: TRBJ2-7; clone_size: .; v_call: TRBV6-5; cdr3_aa: CASSRTGHLAGEQYF; cdr3_nt: TGTGCCAGCAGTAGGACGGGACACTTGGCTGGCGAGCAGTACTTC
d_call: TRBD2; j_call: TRBJ2-5; clone_size: once; v_call: TRBV11-1; cdr3_aa: CASSSVLGGGETQYF; cdr3_nt: TGTGCCAGCAGCTCAGTTCTCGGGGGGGGAGAGACCCAGTACTTC